Reported below is one T cell receptor (beta chain). Its antigen remains undetermined. The sample comes from a study of cytomegalovirus exposure and HLA in healthy donors (TCRdb year 2017). Regarding the complete study: An earlier analysis of roughly 630 of the donors reported 250 to 300 Gb of sequence data and some 100 million unique TCR beta sequences from 190 million or so T cells. An early release covering roughly 600 HLA-typed donors comprised around 300 gigabases of sequencing data and tens of millions of unique TCR sequences. Of the roughly 400 genotyped donors, roughly 76% were placed in the genetic ancestry cluster associated with self-reported Caucasian donors. The study was designed to test whether signatures of past pathogen exposure could be identified by cataloging public T cell receptors. The study used immunosequencing to profile the T cell repertoires of approximately 630 subjects and linked those repertoires to cytomegalovirus serostatus. A separate validation cohort of over a hundred different subjects was used in addition to the 666-subject first cohort. The study combined high-throughput TCR immunosequencing, statistical association of individual TCRs with disease status, and machine learning to predict cytomegalovirus infection status. A later analysis re-analyzed previously published TCR beta repertoires from 500 to 700 donors and added high-resolution HLA genotyping to study TCR occurrence patterns. Rather than using new phenotypic data, the later analysis identified candidate immune exposures from TCR beta sequences and from how often those sequences occurred across donors. In an earlier analysis of 587 of the donors, high-throughput TCR beta sequencing was used to judge whether each TCR beta V gene segment behaved as functional or pseudogenic. Donor age, sex, ethnicity and CMV serostatus were collected together with the repertoire data. In a later genetic analysis, genome-wide SNP genotypes for 398 of the 666 donors were used, and that subset was treated as a discovery cohort. Every discovery cohort repertoire had been produced on one sequencing platform. Class I and class II HLA loci were covered by the typing at four-digit resolution. The number of donors typed differed by locus, with roughly 620-640 for A, B, C, DRB1 and DQB1, 522 for DQA1, approximately 570 for DPA1, and under 490 for DPB1. Roughly five DR-DQ haplotypes were handled as single units for association and clustering because linkage in the cohort was strong. Among 300 to 450 genotyped donors of the cohort, an average of approximately 250,000 unique TCR beta nucleotide sequences were sequenced per donor, 15% to 20% of them non-productive. Broad study findings and their caveats: In a later analysis, 16,951 TCR beta sequences were associated with specific HLA alleles at a false discovery rate of 0.05. A few of the identified cytomegalovirus-associated TCR beta chains were confirmed in vitro to be specific for cytomegalovirus antigens. V-gene and J-gene trimming of TCR beta chains was associated with a missense DCLRE1C variant in a later genetic analysis, and the association was replicated in an independent cohort. Immune exposure information for the cohort was limited to CMV serostatus. Because counts were too low, seventeen rarely observed V segments, including chromosome 9 orphons, were excluded from the earlier analysis of 587 of the donors. The authors suggested that the approach could potentially be extended to other disease states and immunological phenotypes. Most TCR sequences were seen in very few donors, while some public TCRs were found in many individuals. In a later genetic analysis, fewer N-insertions in productive TCRs were reported among donors in an Asian-associated ancestry cluster than the roughly 700-donor mean. A later analysis found that HLA-associated TCR beta chains were more clonally expanded and had lower generation probabilities than equally common non-associated chains. The classifier was reported to diagnose cytomegalovirus status with high specificity and sensitivity in both the original and validation cohorts. A group of highly shared sequence variants was considered likely to be a technical artifact of the sequencing pipeline. Because HLA typing was missing for some donors at each locus, association tests included only the typed subset. In a later analysis, several top co-occurrence clusters were reported to appear linked to parvovirus B19, influenza, CMV and Epstein-Barr virus. In this cohort, only TCR beta chains were sequenced, and detectable features were limited by the absence of alpha or paired-chain data. Linkage disequilibrium might explain the correlated functional status among segregating V segments, but an unknown experimental factor could not be excluded. A later analysis found that TCR association rates varied across HLA loci, with DRB1 alleles showing the most associated TCRs and HLA-C alleles the fewest. Presence/absence analyses assumed roughly uniform sequencing depth across donors, an assumption that may not hold. Because the 87-base-pair reads could not distinguish some IMGT-functional V segments, including TRBV6-2 and TRBV6-3, those segments were excluded. Most CMV-associated TCR beta chains appeared to be HLA-restricted in a later analysis, and the HLA associations seemed to be driven largely by CMV exposure. Broadly in line with IMGT annotations, most TCR beta V segments showed up in productive rearrangements about 87% or about 30% of the time in an earlier analysis of 450 to 750 of the donors. A further reported finding was that TCR beta sequences accurately predicted the HLA-A and HLA-B alleles for most subjects in the first cohort. Strong co-occurrence of HLA alleles, especially DR and DQ, made assigning TCR associations to individual alleles difficult. In the study, 150 to 200 TCR beta chains were listed as associated with cytomegalovirus.

Library method: the immunoSEQ multiplex PCR assay. The multiplex PCR relied on a mix of 60 forward primers for TCR Vbeta segments and 13 reverse primers for TCR Jbeta segments. A multiplex PCR assay on genomic DNA amplified the CDR3 region of rearranged TCR beta genes. On the Illumina HiSeq System, the amplified TCR beta libraries were sequenced as 87-base-pair reads. The study's own analysis went as follows. A later analysis counted about 76 million unique TCR beta chains across the 650 to 800 repertoires, and 9 million to 14 million of these chains were shared by at least two donors. Raw reads were error-corrected and collapsed into unique sequences by a nearest-neighbor algorithm in which closely related sequences were merged to remove PCR and sequencing errors. To assign V, D and J gene segments, CDR3 sequences were aligned to IMGT reference sequences. For a sequence to be retained, a match of at least six nucleotides to both a V gene segment and a J gene segment was required. Rearrangements were called productive when the CDR3 lacked stop codons and stayed in frame with V and J; all others were non-productive. Following IMGT convention, CDR3 was defined as the stretch from the second conserved V-encoded cysteine to the conserved J-encoded phenylalanine. The earlier analysis of 587 of the donors excluded sequences that lacked an unambiguous match to a single V gene segment. In an earlier analysis of several hundred of the donors, V segments were called functional above 56.7% productive rearrangements and were called segregating when the between-donor standard deviation exceeded 5%. A statistical classification framework was built to diagnose cytomegalovirus status from the catalog of TCR beta chain sequences. A later analysis assigned V and J genes by comparing TCR nucleotide sequences with IMGT/GENE-DB human TR gene sequences. In a later analysis, CDR3 sequences and most-parsimonious VDJ recombination scenarios were assigned using the TCRdist pipeline. In a later analysis, every TCR beta chain was defined by the combination of its CDR3 amino acid sequence and its V-gene family, and reads without a unique V-gene family were dropped. A later analysis removed several hundred highly shared, low-generation-probability nucleotide sequences to deal with suspected cross-contamination and a sequencing artifact. In a later analysis, a clonal expansion index for each public chain was calculated from normalized within-repertoire ranks of inferred template counts. Generation probabilities in a later analysis came from a VDJ recombination model fitted to out-of-frame rearrangements, and those results were checked against IGoR. In a later analysis, TCR-TCR, TCR-HLA and TCR-CMV co-occurrence was scored with hypergeometric tests, and a repertoire-size bias correction was applied to TCR pairs. A later analysis estimated false discovery rates by permuting HLA or CMV assignments 20 times. In a later analysis, co-occurring TCRs were grouped with DBSCAN, and TCRdist sequence similarity was added when clustering was performed within HLA-allele-positive subsets. For co-occurrence clustering, repertoires with fewer than 30,000 or more than 120,000 public chains were excluded, along with five repertoires with anomalous nucleotide sharing. This immuneACCESS table, as held by TCRdb, lists in-frame sequences with V and J called but not all clones. Of the missing ones, under half trace to an unresolved V gene in checked studies; the others have no known cause. D and trimming were read from the DNA, whereas the V and J calls and clone size are those reported in that table. The sample's records list about 110,000 clones. 6.8% of the sample lies in the top ten.

The cohort consisted of 666 healthy bone marrow donors. At the time of sampling, all cohort members were nominally healthy, though unrecorded immune exposures were likely present. The donor was CMV seropositive and belonged to the group of 250 to 300 seropositive cohort members. A peripheral blood sample was collected from each donor, and TCR beta sequencing was performed on peripheral blood mononuclear cells. The Qiagen DNeasy Blood Extraction Kit was used to extract genomic DNA from the blood cell samples. From the cysteine up to the phenylalanine, the CDR3 has a length of 14 residues. The retained sequence is limited to the CDR3, 42 bases, with the frame set at the first base. CDR1 is given as LNHNV and CDR2 as YYDKDF, both from the germline V gene (reference sequence). After removal of 6 bases from V and 2 bases from J, the junction retains 5 bases not matched to a gene.

Recombination linked TRBV15 to TRBJ2-7, with TRBD1 identical over 9 junction bases. Sample: PBMCs. The clonotype comes from a man in his forties or fifties in good health and CMV-seropositive. The sequence in DNA is TGTGCCACCAGGGTGGACAGGGGAGCCTACGAGCAGTACTTC. This sequence encodes CATRVDRGAYEQYF.